The sequence of this T cell receptor beta chain was determined in a study of cytomegalovirus exposure and HLA in healthy donors (dated 2017 in TCRdb). For the wider study: An earlier analysis of approximately 600 of the donors reported more than 250 Gb of sequence data and 120 million or so unique TCR beta sequences from some 180 million T cells. Several DR-DQ haplotypes were treated as single units for association and clustering because of strong linkage in the cohort. A separate validation cohort of 100 to 150 different subjects was used in addition to the approximately 700-subject first cohort. Genome-wide SNP genotypes for about 65% of the roughly 670 donors were used in a later genetic analysis, which treated that subset as a discovery cohort. To study patterns of TCR occurrence, a later analysis re-analyzed previously published TCR beta repertoires from under 750 donors and added high-resolution HLA genotyping. The study aimed to test whether signatures of past pathogen exposure could be identified by cataloging public T cell receptors. Donor age, sex, ethnicity and CMV serostatus were compiled alongside the repertoire data. All discovery cohort repertoires had been generated using a single sequencing platform. The number of typed donors differed by locus: 629-630 for A, B, C, DRB1 and DQB1; 500 to 550 for DQA1; 606 for DPA1; and roughly 470 for DPB1. The study profiled the T cell repertoires of around 700 subjects by immunosequencing and related them to cytomegalovirus serostatus. Among some 410 genotyped donors of the cohort, an average of approximately 240,000 unique TCR beta nucleotide sequences were sequenced per donor, roughly 20% of them non-productive. An early release covering 500 to 750 HLA-typed donors comprised about 290 gigabases of sequencing data and around 86 million unique TCR sequences. The study combined high-throughput TCR immunosequencing, statistical association of individual TCRs with disease status, and machine learning to predict cytomegalovirus infection status. Of the roughly 400 genotyped donors, about 80% fell in the genetic ancestry cluster associated with self-reported Caucasian donors. HLA typing covered class I and class II loci at four-digit resolution. To decide whether each TCR beta V gene segment behaved as functional or pseudogenic, an earlier analysis of over 500 of the donors relied on high-throughput TCR beta sequencing. The later analysis used no new phenotypic data to find candidate immune exposures, relying instead on TCR beta sequences and their occurrence across donors.

General study outcomes and caveats: According to the authors, the approach could potentially be generalized to other disease states and immunological phenotypes. In an earlier analysis of fewer than 750 of the donors, most TCR beta V segments were observed in productive rearrangements about 87% or about 30% of the time, broadly matching IMGT annotations. A group of highly shared sequence variants was considered likely to be a technical artifact of the sequencing pipeline. A further reported finding was that TCR beta sequences accurately predicted the HLA-A and HLA-B alleles for most subjects in the first cohort. Presence/absence analyses assumed roughly uniform sequencing depth across donors, an assumption that may not hold. Cytomegalovirus status was reported to be diagnosed by the classifier with high specificity and sensitivity in both the original and validation cohorts. A later analysis reported that several top co-occurrence clusters appeared linked to parvovirus B19, influenza, CMV and Epstein-Barr virus. While some public TCRs were present in many individuals, most TCR sequences turned up only very rarely across donors. Compared with equally common non-associated chains, HLA-associated TCR beta chains in a later analysis were more clonally expanded and had lower generation probabilities. Because counts were too low, more than 15 rarely observed V segments, including chromosome 9 orphons, were excluded from the earlier analysis of under 650 of the donors. According to a later analysis, most CMV-associated TCR beta chains appeared to be HLA-restricted, and the HLA associations seemed to be driven largely by CMV exposure. Only TCR beta chains were sequenced in this cohort, and the absence of alpha or paired-chain data limited detectable features. Because HLA typing was missing for some donors at each locus, association tests included only the typed subset. When HLA alleles, especially DR and DQ, strongly co-occurred, TCR associations were difficult to assign to individual alleles. An association between a missense DCLRE1C variant and V-gene and J-gene trimming of TCR beta chains was found in a later genetic analysis and replicated in an independent cohort. Because the 87-base-pair reads could not distinguish some IMGT-functional V segments, including TRBV6-2 and TRBV6-3, those segments were excluded. In the study, 164 TCR beta chains were listed as associated with cytomegalovirus. Specific HLA alleles were associated with 15,000 to 20,000 TCR beta sequences at a false discovery rate of 0.05 in a later analysis. Immune exposure information for the cohort was limited to CMV serostatus. Linkage disequilibrium might explain the correlated functional status among segregating V segments, but an unknown experimental factor could not be excluded. According to a later analysis, TCR association rates differed among HLA loci, with DRB1 alleles showing the most associated TCRs and HLA-C alleles showing the fewest. In a later genetic analysis, fewer N-insertions in productive TCRs were reported among donors in an Asian-associated ancestry cluster than the approximately 630-donor mean. A few of the identified cytomegalovirus-associated TCR beta chains were confirmed in vitro to be specific for cytomegalovirus antigens.

The library was produced with the immunoSEQ multiplex PCR assay. A mixture of 60 forward primers for TCR Vbeta segments and 13 reverse primers for TCR Jbeta segments was used in the multiplex PCR. The CDR3 region of rearranged TCR beta genes was amplified from genomic DNA with a multiplex PCR assay. Amplified TCR beta libraries were sequenced as 87-base-pair reads on the Illumina HiSeq System. From the authors' description of their analysis: A later analysis tallied 75 million to 95 million unique TCR beta chains across the 666 repertoires, and approximately 12 million of those chains were shared by two or more donors. A nearest-neighbor algorithm error-corrected the raw reads and collapsed the reads into unique sequences, merging closely related sequences to remove PCR and sequencing errors. CDR3 sequences were aligned to IMGT reference sequences to assign V, D and J gene segments. For a sequence to be retained, at least a six-nucleotide match to both a V gene segment and a J gene segment was required. Rearrangements were called productive when the CDR3 lacked stop codons and stayed in frame with V and J; all others were non-productive. CDR3 was defined by IMGT convention, running from the second conserved V-encoded cysteine to the conserved J-encoded phenylalanine. Sequences without an unambiguous match to a single V gene segment were excluded from the earlier analysis of 500 to 700 of the donors. An earlier analysis of several hundred of the donors called V segments functional above 56.7% productive rearrangements and segregating when the between-donor standard deviation exceeded 5%. A statistical classification framework was developed to diagnose cytomegalovirus status using the catalog of TCR beta chain sequences. In a later analysis, V and J genes were assigned by comparing TCR nucleotide sequences against IMGT/GENE-DB human TR gene sequences. Using the TCRdist pipeline, a later analysis assigned CDR3 sequences along with most-parsimonious VDJ recombination scenarios. A later analysis defined each TCR beta chain by its CDR3 amino acid sequence plus V-gene family, and excluded reads lacking a unique V-gene family. As a way to deal with suspected cross-contamination and a sequencing artifact, a later analysis dropped hundreds of nucleotide sequences that were highly shared and had low generation probability. A later analysis calculated a clonal expansion index for each public chain from normalized within-repertoire ranks of inferred template counts. In a later analysis, generation probabilities were computed with a VDJ recombination model fitted to out-of-frame rearrangements, and the resulting probabilities were checked against IGoR. In a later analysis, TCR-TCR, TCR-HLA and TCR-CMV co-occurrence was scored with hypergeometric tests, and a repertoire-size bias correction was applied to TCR pairs. A later analysis estimated false discovery rates by permuting HLA or CMV assignments 20 times. In a later analysis, co-occurring TCRs were grouped using DBSCAN, and TCRdist sequence similarity was added for clustering within HLA-allele-positive subsets. Co-occurrence clustering excluded repertoires with fewer than 30,000 or more than 120,000 public chains, plus five with anomalous nucleotide sharing. TCRdb stores this immuneACCESS table with in-frame sequences only. Part of the clones is absent; in the studies checked, under half of the shortfall reflects unresolved V genes, and no reason is known for the rest. The D gene and trimming were derived from the DNA, and the V and J assignments and clone size from that table. The table for this sample lists 40,000 or so clones. Clones ranked in the top ten supply about 4% of the sample.

The cohort was made up of approximately 700 healthy bone marrow donors. At the time of sampling, all cohort members were nominally healthy, though unrecorded immune exposures were likely present. The donor was CMV seronegative and belonged to the group of around 400 seronegative cohort members. A peripheral blood sample was collected from each donor, and TCR beta sequencing was performed on peripheral blood mononuclear cells. Genomic DNA was extracted from the blood cell samples with the Qiagen DNeasy Blood Extraction Kit. Details on this clone: This receptor's antigen is unknown.

The V end loses 9 bases and the J end loses 2 bases, and a stretch of 14 bases separates them. The CDR3 sequence holds 13 residues, the cysteine and phenylalanine included. Just the 39-base CDR3 DNA is kept, in frame starting at base 1. Based on the germline V gene (reference sequence), the CDR1 and CDR2 sequences are LNHDA and SQIVND. This receptor was obtained from a male donor in good health and CMV-seronegative. Sequencing input: PBMCs. The chain is encoded by TRBV19 joined to TRBJ2-7, with a weak D call of TRBD1 (6 bases match). The DNA sequence is TGTGCCAGCACAGGGAGCGAAACCTACGAGCAGTACTTC. This encodes CASTGSETYEQYF.